This is a list of T cell receptor beta chains from one sample in a study of blood T cell repertoires in COVID-19. Assay: immunoSEQ multiplex PCR; the TCRdb copy retains only in-frame clones and omits some. Of more than 200,000 clones listed, about nine tenths are singletons. Sequenced material: PBMCs or T cells enriched from blood (not recorded which). The receptor set was obtained from a man younger than 45 in a cohort exposed to, infected with or recovered from COVID-19 (not recorded which). CDR3s include the opening cysteine and the closing phenylalanine or tryptophan. The D gene is left open where the match is weak. Only some rows state a clone size, as once, few, many or a class for expanded clones.

TGTGCCAGCAGACCCTTAGCGGGAGAGGGGTACTACGAGCAGTACTTC	CASRPLAGEGYYEQYF	.	TRBV27	TRBJ2-7	TRBD2
TGTGCCAGCTCACGTGGCGGGAGATCAGCAGATACGCAGTATTTT	CASSRGGRSADTQYF	.	TRBV18	TRBJ2-3	TRBD2
TGTGCCAGCAGTTTAAAGCCCAGGGCCTACGAGCAGTACTTC	CASSLKPRAYEQYF	once	TRBV27	TRBJ2-7	.
TGTGCCAGCAGCCCCCAACAGGGGGCGAGCACTGAAGCTTTCTTT	CASSPQQGASTEAFF	.	TRBV7-3	TRBJ1-1	TRBD1
TGCAGCACTAAGGACAGGGCATCTAACACTGAAGCTTTCTTT	CSTKDRASNTEAFF	few	TRBV29-1	TRBJ1-1	TRBD1
TGTGCCAGCAGCTTATCCGGCGGGAGCACAGATACGCAGTATTTT	CASSLSGGSTDTQYF	.	TRBV7-9	TRBJ2-3	.
TGTGCCAGCAGCTTCGGGAGTAGAGGATACGAGCAGTACTTC	CASSFGSRGYEQYF	.	TRBV9	TRBJ2-7	.
TGTGCCAGCAGTTTCGGCAGGACTCACAATGAAAAACTGTTTTTT	CASSFGRTHNEKLFF	.	TRBV28	TRBJ1-4	.
TGTGCCAGTAGTATAGATCTAGGTTACCAGACTGAAGCTTTCTTT	CASSIDLGYQTEAFF	.	TRBV19	TRBJ1-1	.
TGTGCCAGCAGCTTAGCTCGTGGAATCGGGGGGAAGGGCGTCGAGAGCTCCTACGAGCAGTACTTC	CASSLARGIGGKGVESSYEQYF	.	TRBV7-6	TRBJ2-7	TRBD2
TGTGCCAGCCGAATAACCGGGACAGAAAATGAGCAGTTCTTC	CASRITGTENEQFF	.	TRBV19	TRBJ2-1	TRBD1
TGTGCCAGCAGTTTACAGGAGAACACTGAAGCTTTCTTT	CASSLQENTEAFF	.	TRBV27	TRBJ1-1	.
TGTGCCAGCAGCCAAGAAATCCCCGAGGGCAATCAGCCCCAGCATTTT	CASSQEIPEGNQPQHF	.	TRBV4-2	TRBJ1-5	.
TGTGCCAGCAGCCGGACTAGCGATACGCAGTATTTT	CASSRTSDTQYF	.	TRBV3-1/TRBV3-2	TRBJ2-3	TRBD2
TGTGCCAGCAGACCCCCCGCCCCTAGCGGCCCCTACGAGCAGTACTTC	CASRPPAPSGPYEQYF	.	TRBV28	TRBJ2-7	TRBD2
TGTGCCAGCAGCCTCCCGGGACAGGGCACTTTCACCGGGGAGCTGTTTTTT	CASSLPGQGTFTGELFF	.	TRBV5-5	TRBJ2-2	TRBD1
TGCGCCAGCAGCTGGACAGGCCGGGATAGCAATCAGCCCCAGCATTTT	CASSWTGRDSNQPQHF	once	TRBV5-1	TRBJ1-5	TRBD1
TGTGCCAGCAGCTTAAGTCTAGTCAACACCGGGGAGCTGTTTTTT	CASSLSLVNTGELFF	.	TRBV7-3	TRBJ2-2	.
TGTGCCAGCAGCGGAACCGGGACTAGCGGGAGGGCCGGCCCAGATACGCAGTATTTT	CASSGTGTSGRAGPDTQYF	.	TRBV13	TRBJ2-3	TRBD2
TGTGCCAGCAGCTTACGCGCTAGCGTCACCGGGGAGCTGTTTTTT	CASSLRASVTGELFF	.	TRBV7-9	TRBJ2-2	.
TGCGCCAGCAGCCTTCCCGGGACAGGCGATTTGTCCTACAATGAGCAGTTCTTC	CASSLPGTGDLSYNEQFF	.	TRBV5-1	TRBJ2-1	TRBD1
TGTGCCAGCAGTCTAGAACAGGGTGCGGAGTATGGCTACACCTTC	CASSLEQGAEYGYTF	.	TRBV6-5	TRBJ1-2	.
TGTGCCAGCAGCTTTTTTACTGTGGGGCGTTATGAAAAACTGTTTTTT	CASSFFTVGRYEKLFF	.	TRBV5-6	TRBJ1-4	.
TGTGCCAGCAGCTTAGTAGGACAGACACGCACAGATACGCAGTATTTT	CASSLVGQTRTDTQYF	.	TRBV7-9	TRBJ2-3	.
TGCGCCAGCAGCCAAGGGGAGGGGTCCTACAATGAGCAGTTCTTC	CASSQGEGSYNEQFF	.	TRBV4-3	TRBJ2-1	TRBD2
TGTGCCAGCAACTACCAGGGTGGTGAGACCCAGTACTTC	CASNYQGGETQYF	.	TRBV6-5	TRBJ2-5	.
TGTGCCAGCAGCTACGAGGGACGGGAGGATACGCAGTATTTT	CASSYEGREDTQYF	.	TRBV6-5	TRBJ2-3	.
TGTGCCACCAGCAGACCCCGGGGAGGGAGGGGGAGGACGGGCACAGATACGCAGTATTTT	CATSRPRGGRGRTGTDTQYF	.	TRBV15	TRBJ2-3	.
TGCAGCGTTTTTCCGGGAGAGACCCAGTACTTC	CSVFPGETQYF	.	TRBV29-1	TRBJ2-5	.
TGTGCCAGCAGGACAGGGGGGATCTATGGCTACACCTTC	CASRTGGIYGYTF	.	TRBV28	TRBJ1-2	TRBD1
TGTGCCAGCAGTCAACCTCCAGCGGGCGCCAATGAGCAGTTCTTC	CASSQPPAGANEQFF	.	TRBV6-5	TRBJ2-1	.
TGTGCCAGCAGCGTAGCTACCGGGACTACCTACAATGAGCAGTTCTTC	CASSVATGTTYNEQFF	.	TRBV9	TRBJ2-1	TRBD2
TGTGCCAGCAGCTCGGACAGTTTACCGGAAAAACTGTTTTTT	CASSSDSLPEKLFF	.	TRBV7-9	TRBJ1-4	.
TGTGCCAGCAGCACCGGAGGGCAAAGCTCCTACAATGAGCAGTTCTTC	CASSTGGQSSYNEQFF	many	TRBV11-3	TRBJ2-1	.
TGTGCCAGCAGCTTATTAAGACTTACTAGCGGACCTTACGAGCAGTACTTC	CASSLLRLTSGPYEQYF	.	TRBV11-2	TRBJ2-7	TRBD2
TGTGCCAGCAGCTTGAGGACTAGCGGACCATTTTCCTACGAGCAGTACTTC	CASSLRTSGPFSYEQYF	once	TRBV11-2	TRBJ2-7	TRBD2
TGTGCCAGCAGGGAGCACAGGGGTAGTCAGCCCCAGCATTTT	CASREHRGSQPQHF	.	TRBV28	TRBJ1-5	TRBD1
TGTGCTAGTGGTTTGGTAGGGGTCACTGAAGCTTTCTTT	CASGLVGVTEAFF	.	TRBV12-5	TRBJ1-1	.
TGTGCCAGCAGCCACGCCCGGACAGGGGGGAACGAGCAGTACTTC	CASSHARTGGNEQYF	.	TRBV7-9	TRBJ2-7	TRBD1
TGTGCCAGCCCCTCAGGGACAGGGTTTAATGAGCAGTTCTTC	CASPSGTGFNEQFF	once	TRBV27	TRBJ2-1	TRBD1
TGTGCCAGCAGTTTGGCTGCCTATGGCTACACCTTC	CASSLAAYGYTF	.	TRBV28	TRBJ1-2	.
TGCGCCAGCAGCCAGGGAAAGGGGTCGAACACCGGGGAGCTGTTTTTT	CASSQGKGSNTGELFF	.	TRBV4-1	TRBJ2-2	.
TGCGCCAGCAGTCCAAGCGGGAGAAGCACCGGGGAGCTGTTTTTT	CASSPSGRSTGELFF	.	TRBV10-1	TRBJ2-2	TRBD2
TGTGCCAGCAGCTTCGGGGGGAGCTCCTACAATGAGCAGTTCTTC	CASSFGGSSYNEQFF	.	TRBV5-5	TRBJ2-1	TRBD2
TGCGCCAGCAGCCAACTTACGGACAGCTCTCAGTACTTC	CASSQLTDSSQYF	.	TRBV4-1	TRBJ2-7	.
TGTGCCAGCAGCTTAAGTAGTTTAGGGACAGCGAACACTGAAGCTTTCTTT	CASSLSSLGTANTEAFF	.	TRBV7-3	TRBJ1-1	TRBD1
TGTGCCAGCAGCAAGCCAGCGGGAGAGAGCACAGATACGCAGTATTTT	CASSKPAGESTDTQYF	.	TRBV7-9	TRBJ2-3	TRBD2
TGTGCCAGCAGCCTAACAGGGGTCTTAAAAGAGACCCAGTACTTC	CASSLTGVLKETQYF	.	TRBV5-4	TRBJ2-5	TRBD1